These 21 T cell receptor beta chains originate from one sample sequenced in a study of T cells in narcolepsy. Libraries were prepared by immunoSEQ multiplex PCR; TCRdb keeps only in-frame clonotypes and omits some of them. The sample includes about 40,000 clones, around 82% of them seen just once. Sequencing was done on a sample of CD45RA- memory CD4+ T cells from PBMCs. The source is a human donor with narcolepsy.

The chain couples TRBV4-3 to TRBJ1-2, with 10 bases identical to TRBD1. In germline, CDR1 is LGHNA, CDR2 YSLEER. The CDR3 extends over 18 amino acids. V dropped 2 bases and J dropped 8; count of bases not matched to a gene: 17. CDR3 nucleotides: TGCGCCAGCAGCCAATCTGCCACTCAAGCCGGGACAGGGGACGGCTACACCTTC. Amino acid sequence: CASSQSATQAGTGDGYTF.

This clone was counted a single time. The chain links TRBV7-9 to TRBJ2-1; D gene unclear. CDR1 and CDR2 (germline): SEHNR, FQNEAQ (reference sequence). Between the trimmed V and J ends, which lost 3 bases and 4 bases, there was a span of 7 bases. There are 13 residues in the CDR3. CDR3 in amino acids: CASSFSVYNEQFF. For the CDR3, the DNA is TGTGCCAGCAGCTTTTCTGTGTACAATGAGCAGTTCTTC.

The V call is TRBV30, the J call TRBJ2-7; 13 nucleotides line up with TRBD2. The length of the CDR3 is 16 residues. Trimming took 2 bases from V and 0 from J; bases not matched to a gene: 4. The germline V gene encodes CDR1 GTSNPN and CDR2 SVGIG (reference sequence). CDR3 in amino acids: CAWSPRLAGGSYEQYF. In nucleotides, the CDR3 is TGTGCCTGGAGTCCGCGACTAGCGGGGGGCTCCTACGAGCAGTACTTC. Full variable domain (rest looked up from reference TRBV30 and TRBJ2-7): SQTIHQWPATLVQPVGSPLSLECTVEGTSNPNLYWYRQAAGRGLQLLFYSVGIGQISSEVPQNLSASRPQDRQFILSSKKLLLSDSGFYLCAWSPRLAGGSYEQYFGPGTRLTVT.

In its sample, this clone was seen a few times. This sequence joins TRBV7-9 and TRBJ1-3, with D perhaps TRBD1 (5 bases). CDR1 and CDR2 (germline): SEHNR, FQNEAQ (reference sequence). V gave up 10 bases and J gave up 4 bases, with 14 bases separating them. This CDR3 has 13 residues. The CDR3 nucleotides are TGTGCCATTGCCGGAGGGGAAGGAAACACCATATATTTT. Translation: CAIAGGEGNTIYF.

The chain is built from TRBV7-9 and TRBJ2-4; possibly TRBD1 for D (5 bases). V lost 10 bases to trimming and J lost 2 bases, with 24 bases between them. Per germline, CDR1 SEHNR and CDR2 FQNEAQ (reference sequence). The CDR3 covers 17 residues. The CDR3 loop reads CATNPSTGSSTKNIQYF. CDR3 bases: TGTGCCACCAACCCATCTACAGGATCTTCTACCAAAAACATTCAGTACTTC.

The chain links TRBV28 to TRBJ2-2, with D unresolved. The CDR3 loop spans 13 amino acids. Germline lookup yields CDR1 MDHEN and CDR2 SYDVKM. Trimming removed 6 bases from V and 5 bases from J, with 10 bases in between. The CDR3, as DNA: TGTGCCAGCAGCAACTACAAGACCGGGGAGCTGTTTTTT. It yields the protein CASSNYKTGELFF.

The chain joins TRBV9 to TRBJ2-3, with 8 nucleotides matching TRBD2. With 2 bases clipped from V and 4 bases from J, the junction kept 6 bases outside the gene matches. CDR3 length: 15 residues. Germline CDR1 SGDLS, CDR2 YYNGEE. The CDR3 loop reads CASSVTGGVADTQYF. CDR3 sequence (DNA): TGTGCCAGCAGCGTGACGGGAGGGGTGGCAGATACGCAGTATTTT.

To note about this clone: One junction end disagrees with the germline gene, perhaps due to a read error. Other DNA sequences in the sample encode the same CDR3. This chain connects TRBV9 to TRBJ1-2; possibly TRBD1 for D (5 bases). Per germline, CDR1 SGDLS and CDR2 YYNGEE. The CDR3 runs to 15 residues. The CDR3 spells CASSGGVGGNYGYTF. CDR3 coding DNA: TGCGCCAGCAGCGGGGGGGTTGGCGGAAACTATGGCTACACCTTC.

V usage is TRBV5-1 and J usage is TRBJ1-1, with a tentative D call TRBD1 (5 bases). V dropped 2 bases and J dropped 4 bases, with 12 bases sitting between them. This CDR3 is built from 14 residues. Germline assignment: CDR1 SGHRS and CDR2 YFSETQ. CDR3 loop: CASSLGDQGTEAFF. The DNA for the CDR3 is TGCGCCAGCAGCTTAGGGGATCAGGGCACTGAAGCTTTCTTT.

This clone has just one count. The chain uses TRBV11-3 and TRBJ2-5, with D possibly matching TRBD1 (5 bases). The germline V gene has CDR1 SGHNT and CDR2 YENEEA. The CDR3 has 15 residues. V dropped 3 bases and J dropped 0 bases, with 11 bases sitting between them. The CDR3, as DNA: TGTGCCAGCAGCTTTCAGGGAACGTACCAAGAGACCCAGTACTTC. Protein product: CASSFQGTYQETQYF.

This clone occurred once. The chain employs TRBV29-1 and TRBJ1-1; D might be TRBD1 (5 bases). V dropped 6 bases and J dropped 3 bases, with 11 bases sitting between them. Germline CDR1 reads SQVTM; CDR2 reads ANQGSEA. The CDR3 length is 12 residues. In DNA, the CDR3 is TGCAGCGTGGGGACTTTTGACACTGAAGCTTTCTTT. It encodes CSVGTFDTEAFF.

The chain is built from TRBV9 and TRBJ2-3; 11 nucleotides line up with TRBD2. V shed 4 bases and J 1 base; nucleotides not matched to a gene: 2. Germline V gene sequence: CDR1 SGDLS, CDR2 YYNGEE. CDR3 length: 15 amino acids. The CDR3 bases are TGTGCCAGCAGCTTGGGACTAGCGGGCACAGATACGCAGTATTTT. This translates into CASSLGLAGTDTQYF.

This chain uses TRBV30 with TRBJ1-4; possible D gene TRBD1, 5 bases. The V end was cut by 3 bases, the J end by 8 bases, with 19 bases between. The CDR3 runs to 15 residues. Germline loops: CDR1 GTSNPN, CDR2 SVGIG (reference sequence). The CDR3 coding sequence is TGTGCCTGGAGGCCAATGGGGGTTATAGGCGAAAAACTGTTTTTT. Residues: CAWRPMGVIGEKLFF.

V gene TRBV7-2 combines with J gene TRBJ1-3, with 7 bases aligning to TRBD1. Germline lookup yields CDR1 SGHTA and CDR2 FQGNSA. The CDR3 totals 15 residues. The ends lost 1 base at V and 4 bases at J; junction bases unmatched: 4. CDR3 nucleotide sequence: TGTGCCAGCAGCTTAGGGGGACAGCAAGGAAACACCATATATTTT. This encodes CASSLGGQQGNTIYF.

The chain combines TRBV5-8 with TRBJ2-5; possibly TRBD2 for D (6 bases). Germline V CDR1 and CDR2: SGHTS, YDEGEE. The CDR3 is made up of 14 amino acids. Trimming removed 4 bases from V and 3 bases from J, with 13 bases in between. The CDR3 coding sequence is TGTGCCAGCAGCCGGGACTTCGGGGAAGAGACCCAGTACTTC. This translates into CASSRDFGEETQYF.

The chain is built from TRBV28 and TRBJ1-2; no reliable D call. The CDR3 is 13 amino acids. Germline V gives CDR1 MDHEN, CDR2 SYDVKM. Deletions cut 10 bases from V and 4 bases from J, with 16 bases between. The CDR3 is CANEPPGTYGYTF. The CDR3 DNA reads TGTGCCAACGAGCCCCCCGGAACCTATGGCTACACCTTC.

This sequence joins TRBV30 and TRBJ1-2, with D possibly being TRBD1 (5 bases). CDR1 is GTSNPN, CDR2 SVGIG, per germline (reference sequence). This CDR3 has 12 amino acids. Trimming shortened V by 2 bases and J by 8 bases, and 12 bases separated the two germline ends. DNA for the CDR3: TGTGCCTGGAGTCCCCAGGGATGGGGCTACACCTTC. It codes for CAWSPQGWGYTF. Based on the CDR3 plus reference TRBV30 and TRBJ1-2, the full variable domain is SQTIHQWPATLVQPVGSPLSLECTVEGTSNPNLYWYRQAAGRGLQLLFYSVGIGQISSEVPQNLSASRPQDRQFILSSKKLLLSDSGFYLCAWSPQGWGYTFGSGTRLTVV.

This clone has only a few counts. V gene TRBV6-5 combines with J gene TRBJ2-7; D unclear. V shed 5 bases and J shed 0 bases, with 14 bases lying between them. The CDR3 spans 15 residues. Germline CDR1 is MNHEY and CDR2 is SVGAGI. CDR3 sequence (DNA): TGTGCCAGCAGTCAAAGTAGAGTACGCTCCTACGAGCAGTACTTC. Encoded protein: CASSQSRVRSYEQYF.

J is TRBJ1-1 and V is TRBV19; no clear D gene. Germline CDR1 reads LNHDA; CDR2 reads SQIVND (reference sequence). V lost 7 bases and J lost 4, with 7 bases in between. This CDR3 is built from 11 residues. The CDR3 nucleotides are TGTGCCAGTATCCACGGCACTGAAGCTTTCTTT. The encoded protein is CASIHGTEAFF.

The CDR3 nucleotides are TGTGCCAGCAGCGTTGGGACAGGGTATGGCTACACCTTC. Translated: CASSVGTGYGYTF. The chain employs TRBV9 and TRBJ1-2, with TRBD1 matching over 9 bases. The CDR3 is made up of 13 amino acids. Germline CDR1 SGDLS, CDR2 YYNGEE. The trim removed 2 bases at V and 5 bases at J, leaving 1 base unmatched.

The chain combines TRBV5-4 with TRBJ1-6, with D tentatively TRBD1 (5 bases). V lost 0 bases and J 8 bases, leaving 12 bases between the germline ends. The V gene's germline CDR1 is SGHNT and CDR2 YYREEE (reference sequence). There are 15 residues in the CDR3. The DNA for the CDR3 is TGTGCCAGCAGCTTGGTAGGGCAGGGTTATTCACCCCTCCACTTT. This translates into CASSLVGQGYSPLHF.